The clone carrying this T cell receptor beta chain was recorded once. Its antigen is unknown. Germline values: CDR1 GTSNPN, CDR2 SVGIG (reference sequence). The CDR3 has 12 residues. This sample stems from a study of memory CD4+ T cells and cytomegalovirus serostatus. As for the study in general: Healthy Belgian adult donors included roughly nine CMV-positive and 24 CMV-negative people.

Study outcomes and limitations: CD4+ memory repertoires contained about 40% of the roughly 160 reported CMV TCRbeta sequences.

Single viable CD3+CD4+CD8-CD45RO+ cells were sorted as the memory CD4+ T cells. CD4+ T cells were isolated by positive magnetic selection. Authors' methods: Out-of-frame sequences were removed, leaving 2,000,000 or so distinct TCRbeta sequences. The method was immunoSEQ multiplex PCR; TCRdb's version includes in-frame clones alone and lacks a portion of them. D and trimming were read from the DNA, whereas the V and J calls and clone size are those reported in that table. The sample records around 53,000 clones, 80% being singletons. Sequencing was performed on memory CD4+ T cells from blood. The sequence derives from an adult in good health and CMV-seropositive. The chain couples TRBV30 to TRBJ2-5; maybe TRBD1 (6 bases). The assigned J gene may be wrong: the sequence end matches TRBJ2-7 better. CDR3 region: CAGDTSSYEQYF. The CDR3 nucleotides read TGTGCCGGGGACACCAGCTCCTACGAGCAGTACTTC.